What follows are 16 T cell receptor beta chains derived from one specimen sequenced in a study of blood T cell repertoires in COVID-19. Some clones are missing from TCRdb's copy, which holds only in-frame ones; the method was immunoSEQ multiplex PCR. Here the sample spans about 160,000 clones, more than 75% being singletons. Source material: peripheral blood. These receptors were taken from a woman between 65 and 79 years old with COVID-19, enrolled during active disease.

This clone was picked up a small number of times. This rearrangement joins TRBV7-9 to TRBJ2-7; no clear D. The CDR3 loop spans 13 amino acids. V lost 1 base and J 6 bases, leaving 10 bases between the germline ends. The V gene's germline CDR1 is SEHNR and CDR2 FQNEAQ (reference sequence). CDR3 sequence reads: CASSLVGYSEQYF. The CDR3 DNA reads TGTGCCAGCAGCTTAGTGGGTTACAGCGAGCAGTACTTC.

This clone came up once. The V gene is TRBV2, the J gene TRBJ2-5; TRBD1 agrees at 8 bases. Germline V gene data show CDR1 as SNHLY and CDR2 as FYNNEI. V gave up 5 bases and J gave up 5 bases; unmatched junction bases: 7. The CDR3 runs 14 residues. The CDR3 DNA sequence: TGTGCCAGCAGTAACGGACAGGGAAGGGAGACCCAGTACTTC. Residues: CASSNGQGRETQYF.

The chain couples TRBV2 to TRBJ2-2; TRBD2 matches 12 bases. The V gene's germline CDR1 is SNHLY and CDR2 FYNNEI. V was clipped by 6 bases and J by 0 bases; unmatched bases: 2. The CDR3 length is 16 residues. The CDR3 DNA sequence: TGTGCCAGCAGAGGACTAGCGGGGCCGAACACCGGGGAGCTGTTTTTT. It codes for CASRGLAGPNTGELFF.

The rearrangement joins TRBV7-2 to TRBJ1-4; the D is unclear. Per the germline V gene, CDR1 is SGHTA and CDR2 is FQGNSA. V lost 1 base and J lost 7, with 13 bases in between. The CDR3 has 15 residues. CDR3: CASSLVPKTSEKLFF. The CDR3 bases are TGTGCCAGCAGCTTAGTCCCCAAGACAAGTGAAAAACTGTTTTTT.

This chain joins TRBV5-7 and TRBJ1-4, with a tentative D call TRBD1 (6 bases). TRBV5-7 is designated an ORF whose function remains uncertain. V dropped 1 base and J dropped 1 base, with 20 bases sitting between them. The CDR3 totals 19 residues. CDR3 residues: CASSLWSNRTAETNEKLFF. CDR3 coding DNA: TGTGCCAGCAGCTTGTGGAGCAATCGGACAGCAGAAACTAATGAAAAACTGTTTTTT.

This chain joins TRBV5-1 and TRBJ2-3; 15 bases agree with TRBD2. Germline-derived CDR1 and CDR2 are SGHRS and YFSETQ. Trimming at V came to 4 bases and at J to 4 bases, leaving 10 bases not matched to a gene. The CDR3 is 18 residues long. The CDR3 is CASSLRTSGGAGPDTQYF. The CDR3 bases are TGCGCCAGCAGCCTTCGGACTAGCGGGGGGGCAGGTCCAGATACGCAGTATTTT.

The chain joins TRBV19 to TRBJ2-2; D possibly corresponds to TRBD1 (5 bases). The V end lost 8 bases, the J end lost 3 bases, and 7 bases lay between the germline ends. The CDR3 consists of 12 residues. Germline assignment: CDR1 LNHDA and CDR2 SQIVND (reference sequence). CDR3 loop: CASGHDTGELFF. For the CDR3, the DNA is TGTGCCAGTGGACACGACACCGGGGAGCTGTTTTTT.

The chain has TRBV7-9 and TRBJ1-4, with D unresolved. With 8 bases removed from V and 3 bases from J, the gap between germline ends came to 13 bases. Germline CDR1 and CDR2: SEHNR and FQNEAQ (reference sequence). The CDR3 runs to 14 residues. CDR3 nucleotide sequence: TGTGCCAGCTCCGTCGGGTTGGCTAATGAAAAACTGTTTTTT. Translating it yields CASSVGLANEKLFF.

The chain employs TRBV5-1 and TRBJ2-1; 12 bases map to TRBD2. J gave up 9 bases and V 6 bases, and 10 bases lay outside the gene matches. The length of the CDR3 is 15 residues. In germline, CDR1 is SGHRS, CDR2 YFSETQ. The CDR3 sequence is CASTPLAGGPSEQFF. CDR3 nucleotide sequence: TGCGCCAGCACCCCCCTAGCGGGGGGGCCAAGTGAGCAGTTCTTC.

The chain recombines TRBV28 with TRBJ1-2; TRBD1 matches at 10 bases. The trim removed 8 bases at V and 6 bases at J, leaving 12 bases unmatched. The CDR3 is 15 amino acids. The germline V gene encodes CDR1 MDHEN and CDR2 SYDVKM. CDR3 sequence reads: CASGGPGQGKNGYTF. Written as DNA, the CDR3 is TGTGCCAGCGGGGGACCGGGACAGGGGAAAAATGGCTACACCTTC.

The J gene is TRBJ2-2, the V gene TRBV7-2; D is unclear. V was pared by 0 bases and J by 4 bases, with 9 bases between. The CDR3 spans 15 residues. Germline V gives CDR1 SGHTA, CDR2 FQGNSA. Written as DNA, the CDR3 is TGTGCCAGCAGCTTAGCGCTTACATTCACCGGGGAGCTGTTTTTT. It codes for CASSLALTFTGELFF.

This rearrangement joins TRBV5-1 to TRBJ2-1; 8 bases line up with TRBD1. The V and J ends lost 3 bases and 0 bases, in that order; junction bases with no gene match: 2. The CDR3 is 15 amino acids. Germline CDR1 is SGHRS and CDR2 is YFSETQ. This CDR3 is CASSSQGASYNEQFF. Here the CDR3 DNA reads TGCGCCAGCAGCTCCCAGGGGGCCTCCTACAATGAGCAGTTCTTC.

This chain connects TRBV19 to TRBJ1-1, with TRBD1 matching 7 bases. Germline values: CDR1 LNHDA, CDR2 SQIVND (reference sequence). The CDR3 sequence is 14 residues long. J gave up 1 base and V 5 bases, and 4 bases lay outside the gene matches. This CDR3 is CASSEGQPNTEAFF. CDR3 coding DNA: TGTGCCAGTAGTGAGGGACAGCCGAACACTGAAGCTTTCTTT.

The CDR3 bases are TGTGCCAGCGTAAGCGGGGTGAACACCGGGGAGCTGTTTTTT. Translating gives CASVSGVNTGELFF. The chain joins TRBV2 to TRBJ2-2; 7 bases are shared with TRBD2. Germline V lookup: CDR1 SNHLY, CDR2 FYNNEI. J was trimmed by 1 base and V by 8 bases; bases with no gene match: 4. CDR3 length: 14 residues.

The genes are TRBV6-6 and TRBJ1-6; D is possibly TRBD1 (6 bases). CDR1 is MNHNY, CDR2 SVGAGI, per germline (reference sequence). This CDR3 contains 16 residues. V was trimmed by 6 bases and J by 7 bases, leaving 19 bases between them. The CDR3 here is CASSQTGPTRNSPLHF. DNA for the CDR3: TGTGCCAGCAGCCAGACAGGCCCAACGCGGAATTCACCCCTCCACTTT.

CDR3 amino acids: CASSSNPGDGQYF. The CDR3 coding sequence is TGTGCCAGCAGTTCAAACCCGGGGGACGGGCAGTACTTC. This rearrangement joins TRBV28 to TRBJ2-7, with D maybe TRBD2 (6 bases). In germline, CDR1 is MDHEN, CDR2 SYDVKM. V lost 4 bases and J lost 9, with 16 bases in between. The length of the CDR3 is 13 residues.